This T cell receptor (beta chain) is from a study of T cells in Graves' hyperthyroidism and ophthalmopathy. Trimming removed 4 bases from V and 0 bases from J, with 11 bases in between. The CDR3 spans 15 residues. Germline V gives CDR1 SGDLS, CDR2 YYNGEE. The investigators amplified TCR beta CDR3 regions from RNA transcripts. TCR CDR3 underwent first-round RT-PCR with the HTBI primer set. In TCRdb, the multiplex PCR reads were re-called with MiXCR into one record per CDR3 protein. The sample comprises fewer than 500,000 distinct CDR3 sequences, around 15% of which are singletons, and 15% to 20% rests with the top ten.

Sequencing input: blood. The chain recombines TRBV9 with TRBJ2-1; a possible D gene is TRBD2 (6 bases). The source is a woman in her thirties with Graves' ophthalmopathy. The chain's CDR3 is CASSTAGTSYNEQFF. The CDR3 DNA sequence: TGTGCCAGCAGCACCGCGGGGACCTCCTACAATGAGCAGTTCTTC.